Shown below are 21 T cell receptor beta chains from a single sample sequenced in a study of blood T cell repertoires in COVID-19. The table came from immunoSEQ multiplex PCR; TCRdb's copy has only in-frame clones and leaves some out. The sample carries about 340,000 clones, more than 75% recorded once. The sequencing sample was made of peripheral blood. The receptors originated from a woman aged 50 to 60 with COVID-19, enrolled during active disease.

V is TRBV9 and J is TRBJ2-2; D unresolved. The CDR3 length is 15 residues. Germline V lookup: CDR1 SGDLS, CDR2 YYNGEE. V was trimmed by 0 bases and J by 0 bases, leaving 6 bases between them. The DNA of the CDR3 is TGTGCCAGCAGCGTAGCGGGTACGAACACCGGGGAGCTGTTTTTT. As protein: CASSVAGTNTGELFF.

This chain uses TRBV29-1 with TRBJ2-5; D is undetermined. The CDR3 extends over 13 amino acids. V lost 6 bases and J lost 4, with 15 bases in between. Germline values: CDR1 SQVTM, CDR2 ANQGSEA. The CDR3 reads CSVIVQYAETQYF. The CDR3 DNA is TGCAGCGTAATAGTACAGTACGCAGAGACCCAGTACTTC.

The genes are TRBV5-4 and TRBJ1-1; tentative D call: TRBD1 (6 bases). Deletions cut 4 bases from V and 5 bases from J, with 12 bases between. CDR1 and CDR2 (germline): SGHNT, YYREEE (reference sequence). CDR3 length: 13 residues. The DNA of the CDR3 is TGTGCCAGCAGCCACGCAGGGACAACTGAAGCTTTCTTT. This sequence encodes CASSHAGTTEAFF.

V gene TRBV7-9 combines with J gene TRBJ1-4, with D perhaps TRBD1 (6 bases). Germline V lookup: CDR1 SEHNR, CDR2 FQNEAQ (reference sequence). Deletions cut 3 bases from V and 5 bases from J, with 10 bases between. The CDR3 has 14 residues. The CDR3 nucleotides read TGTGCCAGCAGCTTTACAGGGAAAAATGAAAAACTGTTTTTT. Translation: CASSFTGKNEKLFF.

The CDR3 is CASSTIAGPAKNIQYF. DNA of the CDR3: TGTGCCAGCAGTACTATAGCGGGCCCAGCCAAAAACATTCAGTACTTC. The V and J genes are TRBV25-1 and TRBJ2-4, with 7 bases that match TRBD2. Germline V gene lookup returns CDR1 MGHDK and CDR2 SYGVNS. Germline trimming cut 5 bases from V and 0 bases from J; bases unmatched to any gene: 7. The length of the CDR3 is 16 residues.

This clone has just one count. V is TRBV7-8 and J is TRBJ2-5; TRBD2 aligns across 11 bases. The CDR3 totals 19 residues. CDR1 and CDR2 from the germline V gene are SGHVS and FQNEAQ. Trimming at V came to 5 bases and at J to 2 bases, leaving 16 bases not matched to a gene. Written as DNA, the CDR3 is TGTGCCAGCAGCCCTAGAGGGGCTAGCGGGAGGAGGGGACAAGAGACCCAGTACTTC. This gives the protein CASSPRGASGRRGQETQYF.

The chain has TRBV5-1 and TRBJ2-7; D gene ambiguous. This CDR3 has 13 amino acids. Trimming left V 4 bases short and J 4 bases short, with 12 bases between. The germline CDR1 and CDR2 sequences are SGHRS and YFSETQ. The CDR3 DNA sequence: TGCGCCAGCAGCATCCCTCCAGGATACGAGCAGTACTTC. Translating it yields CASSIPPGYEQYF.

The CDR3 sequence is CARSFGTRYQETQYF. CDR3 DNA: TGTGCCAGAAGCTTCGGGACTAGGTACCAAGAGACCCAGTACTTC. The rearrangement links TRBV5-3 to TRBJ2-5; 8 bases match TRBD2. TRBV5-3 is an open reading frame, and its role is uncertain. V lost 2 bases to trimming and J lost 0 bases; unmatched junction nucleotides: 3. The CDR3 is made up of 15 amino acids.

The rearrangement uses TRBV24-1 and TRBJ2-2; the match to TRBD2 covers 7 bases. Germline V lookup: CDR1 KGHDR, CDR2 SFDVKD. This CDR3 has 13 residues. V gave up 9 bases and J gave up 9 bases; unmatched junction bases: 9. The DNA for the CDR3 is TGTGCCACCGGAATGGCGGGGGACCGGGAGCTGTTTTTT. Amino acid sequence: CATGMAGDRELFF.

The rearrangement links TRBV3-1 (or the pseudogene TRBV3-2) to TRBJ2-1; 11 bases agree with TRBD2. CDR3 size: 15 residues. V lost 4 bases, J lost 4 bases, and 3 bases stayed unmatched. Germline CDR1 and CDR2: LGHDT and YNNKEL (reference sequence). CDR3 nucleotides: TGTGCCAGCAGCCCACTAGCGGGAGTTTACAATGAGCAGTTCTTC. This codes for CASSPLAGVYNEQFF.

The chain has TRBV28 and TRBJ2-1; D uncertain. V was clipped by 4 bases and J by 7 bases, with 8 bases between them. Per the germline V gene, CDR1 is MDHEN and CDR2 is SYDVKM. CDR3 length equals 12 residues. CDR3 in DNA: TGTGCCAGCAGTTCCTCAGTAAATGAGCAGTTCTTC. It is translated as CASSSSVNEQFF.

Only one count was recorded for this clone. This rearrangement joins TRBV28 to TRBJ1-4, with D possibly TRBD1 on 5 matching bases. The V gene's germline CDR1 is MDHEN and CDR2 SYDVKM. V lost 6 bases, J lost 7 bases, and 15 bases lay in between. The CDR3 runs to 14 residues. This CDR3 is CASRLVGPGEKLFF. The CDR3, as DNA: TGTGCCAGCAGGCTGGTGGGGCCTGGTGAAAAACTGTTTTTT.

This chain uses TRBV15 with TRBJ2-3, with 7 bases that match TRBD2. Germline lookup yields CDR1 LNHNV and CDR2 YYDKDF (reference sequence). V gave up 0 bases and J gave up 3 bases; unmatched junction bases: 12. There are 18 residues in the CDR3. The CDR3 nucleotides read TGTGCCACCAGCAGAGATATGGCTTTAGCGGGCCGAACAGATACGCAGTATTTT. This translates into CATSRDMALAGRTDTQYF.

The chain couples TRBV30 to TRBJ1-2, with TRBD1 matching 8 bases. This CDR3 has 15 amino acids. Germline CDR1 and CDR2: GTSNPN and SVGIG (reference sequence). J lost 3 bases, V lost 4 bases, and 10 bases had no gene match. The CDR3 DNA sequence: TGTGCCTGGATAGTACTGGGCAGGGGGCACTATGGCTACACCTTC. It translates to CAWIVLGRGHYGYTF.

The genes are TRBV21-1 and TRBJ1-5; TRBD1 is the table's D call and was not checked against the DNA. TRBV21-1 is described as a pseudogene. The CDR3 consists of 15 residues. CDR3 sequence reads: CASSKGDSTDQPQHF. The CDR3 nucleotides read TGTGCCAGCAGCAAAGGGGACAGTACTGATCAGCCCCAGCATTTT.

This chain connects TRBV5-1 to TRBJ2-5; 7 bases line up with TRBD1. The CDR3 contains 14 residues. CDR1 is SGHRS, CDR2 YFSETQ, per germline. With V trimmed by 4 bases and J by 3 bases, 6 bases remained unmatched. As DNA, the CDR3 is TGCGCCAGCAGCCCTGGGGACAGAAAAGAGACCCAGTACTTC. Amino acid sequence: CASSPGDRKETQYF.

The CDR3 DNA is TGTGCCTGGAGTGTATTACGCCGTTTGGGGGACAGGGATGGCGAGCAGTACTTC. It yields the protein CAWSVLRRLGDRDGEQYF. The gene calls are TRBV30 and TRBJ2-7; 9 positions match TRBD1. Per germline, CDR1 GTSNPN and CDR2 SVGIG (reference sequence). J was trimmed by 6 bases and V by 0 bases; bases with no gene match: 18. The CDR3 is 18 amino acids.

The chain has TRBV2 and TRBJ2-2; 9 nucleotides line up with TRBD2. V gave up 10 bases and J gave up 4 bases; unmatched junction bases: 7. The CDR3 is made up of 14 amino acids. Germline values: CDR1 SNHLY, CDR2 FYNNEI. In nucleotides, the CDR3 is TGTGCCACACTGACTAGCGGAGGCACCGGGGAGCTGTTTTTT. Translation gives CATLTSGGTGELFF.

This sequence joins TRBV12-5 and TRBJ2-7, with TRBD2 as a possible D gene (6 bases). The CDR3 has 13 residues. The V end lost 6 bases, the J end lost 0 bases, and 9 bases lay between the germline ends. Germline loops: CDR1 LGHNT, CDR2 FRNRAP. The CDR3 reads CASGHGSSYEQYF. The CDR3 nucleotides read TGTGCTAGTGGGCACGGGAGCTCCTACGAGCAGTACTTC.

The CDR3 is CASSPSVSGKNIQYF. CDR3 DNA sequence: TGTGCCAGCAGTCCTAGCGTTAGTGGCAAAAACATTCAGTACTTC. The chain recombines TRBV6-5 with TRBJ2-4; a possible D gene is TRBD2 (6 bases). This CDR3 is built from 15 residues. Trimming removed 5 bases at V and 3 bases at J, with 14 bases between. CDR1 and CDR2 (germline): MNHEY, SVGAGI.

The CDR3 reads CASARSNEQFF. As DNA, the CDR3 is TGTGCCAGTGCGAGGAGTAATGAGCAGTTCTTC. The gene calls are TRBV9 and TRBJ2-1; no definite D call. This CDR3 comprises 11 residues. The germline V gene has CDR1 SGDLS and CDR2 YYNGEE. V dropped 8 bases and J dropped 7 bases, with 10 bases sitting between them.